A selection of T cell receptor beta chains follows, all from one sample in a study of T cells in Graves' hyperthyroidism and ophthalmopathy. Each CDR3 protein is one row after TCRdb ran MiXCR on the multiplex PCR reads. This repertoire shows some 580,000 distinct CDR3 sequences, 16% found once; its top ten account for around 3.5%. Material for sequencing was blood. Every receptor here comes from a woman between 40 and 55 years old with Graves' ophthalmopathy. CDR3s include the opening cysteine and the closing phenylalanine or tryptophan. The order of the fields is D gene, V gene, J gene, clone size, CDR3 DNA, CDR3 protein. A D gene is named only where the DNA matches it firmly. The size field is filled for only some rows; it gives once, few, many or a size class.

-	TRBV9	TRBJ2-3	many	TGTGCCAGCAGCGTAGGGTCCCGAAGCACAGATACGCAGTATTTT	CASSVGSRSTDTQYF
-	TRBV20-1	TRBJ2-7	many	TGCAGTGCTAGACCGGGTAGTGGGGGCGAGCAGTACTTC	CSARPGSGGEQYF
-	TRBV2	TRBJ1-5	few	TGTGCCAGCAGATCAGGGATTCGTCAGCCCCAGCATTTT	CASRSGIRQPQHF
-	TRBV6-1	TRBJ1-5	-	TGTGCCAGCAGCCACCTAACAGGGCAAAGTAATCAGCCCCAGCATTTT	CASSHLTGQSNQPQHF
TRBD1	TRBV7-8	TRBJ2-1	-	TGTGCCAGCAGCCGACCGGGGGACAGGGTCGTCGATGAGCAGTTCTTC	CASSRPGDRVVDEQFF
-	TRBV19	TRBJ2-1	-	-	CASTSGLYNEQFF
TRBD2	TRBV20-1	TRBJ2-2	-	TGCAGTGCCGCCGGGACTAGATACACCGGGGAGCTGTTTTTT	CSAAGTRYTGELFF
-	TRBV6-1	TRBJ1-1	many	TGTGCCAGCAGTTCAAGGACAGCGATGAACACTGAAGCTTTCTTT	CASSSRTAMNTEAFF
TRBD2	TRBV27	TRBJ2-3	many	TGTGCCAGCAGTTCCTGGACTAGCGGGGACACAGATACGCAGTATTTT	CASSSWTSGDTDTQYF
-	TRBV28	TRBJ2-7	many	TGTGCCAGCAGTTTAGGTTCAGGGGAGATCTCCTACGAGCAGTACTTC	CASSLGSGEISYEQYF
TRBD2	TRBV3-1	TRBJ2-1	-	TGTGCCAGCAGTACGGGACTAGCGGGGGACAATGAGCAGTCCTTC	CASSTGLAGDNEQSF
-	TRBV7-9	TRBJ2-2	few	TGTGCCAGCAGCTTAGATCCCTTTGTCGTCGGGGAGCTGTTTTTT	CASSLDPFVVGELFF
-	TRBV20-1	TRBJ2-5	many	TGCAGTGCTCAGAGGGGCCAAGAGACCCAGTACTTC	CSAQRGQETQYF
-	TRBV5-5	TRBJ1-5	-	TGTGCCAGCAGCTTTTCGGAATTGCAGCCCCAGCATTTT	CASSFSELQPQHF
TRBD1	TRBV6-2/TRBV6-3	TRBJ2-1	many	TGTGCCACCGGGGGACAGGGGGCCAATGAGCAGTTCTTC	CATGGQGANEQFF
TRBD1	TRBV29-1	TRBJ1-3	-	TGCAGCGTTGGGACAGGTTTCGGAAACACCATATATTTT	CSVGTGFGNTIYF
-	TRBV11-2	TRBJ2-3	many	TGTGCCACTCTGAACCTAGCCGGAGATACGCAGTATTTT	CATLNLAGDTQYF
TRBD1	TRBV5-1	TRBJ1-1	-	TGCGCCAGCAGTTCCGGGACAGAGGGGACTGAAGCTTTCTTT	CASSSGTEGTEAFF
-	TRBV5-1	TRBJ1-5	many	TGTGCCAGCAGCTTAGCACCCAATCAGCCCCAGCATTTT	CASSLAPNQPQHF
-	TRBV19	TRBJ2-3	few	TGTGCCAGTAGCATCTCTCCCCCTCCGGCAGATACGCAGTATTTT	CASSISPPPADTQYF
-	TRBV13	TRBJ2-3	many	TGTGCCAGCACCTCAGATACGCAGTATTTT	CASTSDTQYF
-	TRBV18	TRBJ2-5	many	TGTGCCAGCTCACCGGCAACCTTGGAGACCCAGTACTTC	CASSPATLETQYF
TRBD1	TRBV19	TRBJ2-6	-	TGTGCCAGTAGTACGGACAGGACTGGGGCCAACGTCCTGACTTTC	CASSTDRTGANVLTF
-	TRBV13	TRBJ1-2	many	TGTGCCAGCAGCTTAGGATACACCAGGGGCTATGGCTACACCTTC	CASSLGYTRGYGYTF
-	TRBV11-2	TRBJ1-3	-	TGTGCCAGCAGCTTGGGGATTCAGATTGGAAACACCATATATTTT	CASSLGIQIGNTIYF
TRBD1	TRBV5-6	TRBJ2-7	many	TGTGCCAGCAGCTCCACGGACAGGGACAGATACGAGCAGTACTTC	CASSSTDRDRYEQYF
TRBD2	TRBV24-1	TRBJ2-7	-	TGTGCCACCAGTGATCGGACTAGCGGGAGTATCTACGAGCAGTACTTC	CATSDRTSGSIYEQYF
TRBD2	TRBV3-1	TRBJ2-1	few	TGTGCCAGCAGCCAGATGACCCGACTAGCGGGGCGGTACAATGAGCAGTTCTTC	CASSQMTRLAGRYNEQFF
-	TRBV3-1	TRBJ1-1	many	TGTGCCAGCAGCCAAGTCACCACCACTGAAGCTTTCTTT	CASSQVTTTEAFF
TRBD2	TRBV11-2	TRBJ2-5	many	TGTGCCAGCAGCGCAAGCGGGAGGGGGGAGACCCAGTACTTC	CASSASGRGETQYF
TRBD1	TRBV7-8	TRBJ1-2	many	TGTGCCAGCAGCTTACCGGGACAGGCGCTCTATGGCTACACCTTC	CASSLPGQALYGYTF
-	TRBV10-3	TRBJ2-2	few	TGTGCCATCACGGGTAGCGCGGACACCGGGGAGCTGTTTTTT	CAITGSADTGELFF
TRBD1	TRBV5-1	TRBJ2-3	many	TGCGCCAGCAGAGGGACAGGGGGCGCGTCAGATACGCAGTATTTT	CASRGTGGASDTQYF
-	TRBV28	TRBJ2-1	-	TGTGCCAGCAGTTGGGGCTTTGGGGAGCAGTTCTTC	CASSWGFGEQFF
TRBD1	TRBV5-1	TRBJ1-6	-	TGCGCCAGCAGCTTAGCCGGGGACAGGAGCGTTTCACCCCTCCACTTT	CASSLAGDRSVSPLHF
-	TRBV5-1	TRBJ2-3	many	TGCGCCAGCAGTTGGGACAGCACAGATACGCAGTATTTT	CASSWDSTDTQYF
TRBD2	TRBV2	TRBJ2-1	many	TGTGCCAGCAGTGAAATAACGGGGGGGCGGAATGAGCAGTTCTTC	CASSEITGGRNEQFF
-	TRBV6-2/TRBV6-3	TRBJ2-7	many	TGTGCCAGCAGTGCAACCGGGACCGTCTACTACGAGCAGTACTTC	CASSATGTVYYEQYF
-	TRBV3-1	TRBJ2-6	many	TGTGCCAGCAGCCTTGGCCAGTCTGGGGCCAACGTCCTGACTTTC	CASSLGQSGANVLTF
-	TRBV28	TRBJ2-7	many	TGTGCCAGCAGTTTCATCCAGGGGGGAGAGCAGTACTTC	CASSFIQGGEQYF
-	TRBV7-8	TRBJ2-7	many	TGTGCCAGCAGCTCCTCGACAGAGCCCACGTACGAGCAGTACTTC	CASSSSTEPTYEQYF
TRBD1	TRBV2	TRBJ1-1	few	TGTGCCAGCAGTGGAGATCCGACAGGGCTGTTGGGTTACAGTGAAGCTTTCTTT	CASSGDPTGLLGYSEAFF
-	TRBV5-1	TRBJ1-5	few	TGCGCCAGCAGCTTGGCGGGGGGAGATCAGCCCCAGCATTTT	CASSLAGGDQPQHF
-	TRBV10-2	TRBJ1-6	-	TGCGCCAGCAGTGAGTCGCCTTCAGGGAGTAATTCACCCCTCCACTTT	CASSESPSGSNSPLHF
-	TRBV2	TRBJ1-6	few	TGTGCCAGCAAGGTGGGGGTAAATCCCCTCCACTTT	CASKVGVNPLHF
TRBD2	TRBV3-1	TRBJ2-1	-	TGTGCCAGCAGCCAAGATAGGACTAGCGGGAGGAGCTCCTACAATGAGCAGTTCTTC	CASSQDRTSGRSSYNEQFF
TRBD1	TRBV6-1	TRBJ2-2	once	TGTGCCAGCAGGGAGACAGGGATGGGCACCGGGGAGCTGTTTTTT	CASRETGMGTGELFF
-	TRBV12-3/TRBV12-4	TRBJ2-3	many	TGTGCCAGCAGTTCAAGGGGTTCGACTGGTACAGATACGCAGTATTTT	CASSSRGSTGTDTQYF